This is a list of T cell receptor beta chains from one sample in a study of T cell repertoires in cytomegalovirus infection. Each CDR3 protein gets one entry after TCRdb re-called the reads with MiXCR. The profile shows about 470,000 distinct CDR3 sequences, about two fifths of them singletons. Their specific antigens are unknown. The sample in question was cultured PBMCs, obtained from culture after CMV antigen stimulation. The receptor source for this set is a human donor in good health (CMV status not recorded). Some clones in this sample may be carry-over from other donors' samples. CDR3s include the opening cysteine and the closing phenylalanine or tryptophan. A D gene is named only where the DNA matches it firmly. Clone size is shown for a subset of rows, as once, few, many or a class of expanded clone.

abundance	j_gene	d_gene	v_gene	CDR3nt	CDR3aa
NA	TRBJ1-1	TRBD1	TRBV6-5	TGTGCCAGCAGTTACCGGACAGGGTTGAACACTGAAGCTTTCTTT	CASSYRTGLNTEAFF
NA	TRBJ2-7	TRBD1	TRBV19	TGTGCCAGTAGTATTGTGGACAGGGGCTACGAGCAGTACTTC	CASSIVDRGYEQYF
NA	TRBJ1-1	NA	TRBV6-2/TRBV6-3	TGTGCCAGCAACTCCCTGCGGAACACTGAAGCTTTCTTT	CASNSLRNTEAFF
few	TRBJ1-3	TRBD1	TRBV18	TGTGCCAGCTCGGCCAACGGACAGGGGGCTGGAAACACCATATATTTT	CASSANGQGAGNTIYF
few	TRBJ1-5	NA	TRBV28	TGTGCCAGCAGTCCCCGATGGAGTTATAGCAATCAGCCCCAGCATTTT	CASSPRWSYSNQPQHF
few	TRBJ2-5	TRBD2	TRBV19	TGTGCCACTCTAGTTCCCACTAGCGCGGGGGAGACCCAGTACTTC	CATLVPTSAGETQYF
NA	TRBJ2-7	TRBD2	TRBV14	TGTGCCAGCAGCCAAGTTCTAGCGGGGAGCTACGAGCAGTACTTC	CASSQVLAGSYEQYF
NA	TRBJ2-1	NA	TRBV6-1	TGTGCCAGCAGTAGCCCAAAGAATCCGGGAATGCAGTTCTTC	CASSSPKNPGMQFF
few	TRBJ2-3	NA	TRBV4-3	TGCGCCAGCAGCCTAATAGGGCCTCAGTCGGATACGCAGTATTTT	CASSLIGPQSDTQYF
NA	TRBJ1-1	NA	TRBV27	TGTGCCAGCAGTTTAGGGTATGGCACTGAAGCTTTCTTT	CASSLGYGTEAFF
NA	TRBJ2-7	TRBD2	TRBV7-8	TGTGCCAGCAGCTCCGAAGCGGGGGGGCCGAACGAGCAGTACTTC	CASSSEAGGPNEQYF
once	TRBJ2-5	TRBD2	TRBV11-1	TGTGCCAGCAGCTTAGGGGGTAGCGGGGTAGGGACCCAGTACTTC	CASSLGGSGVGTQYF
few	TRBJ2-1	NA	TRBV29-1	TGCAGCGTTGAAGTGGGGCTGGGGAATGAGCAGTTCTTC	CSVEVGLGNEQFF
NA	TRBJ2-1	NA	TRBV19	TGTGCCAGTTCACTTACGGTGAGCTCCTACAATGAGCAGTTCTTC	CASSLTVSSYNEQFF
few	TRBJ1-4	TRBD1	TRBV18	TGTGCCAGCTCACCGCGCGCAGGGGGAGATCTGTTTTTT	CASSPRAGGDLFF
NA	TRBJ2-5	NA	TRBV10-3	TGTGCCATCAGGGCCGAAGAGACCCAGTACTTC	CAIRAEETQYF
NA	TRBJ2-3	TRBD2	TRBV7-2	TGTGCCAGCAGCCCAGGACTAGCGGGAGGGCAGTCGCAGTATTTT	CASSPGLAGGQSQYF
NA	TRBJ2-1	TRBD2	TRBV5-1	TGCGCCAGCAGCCGAAAATCTAGCGGGGCCCGGAGCTCCTACAATGAGCAGTTCTTC	CASSRKSSGARSSYNEQFF
NA	TRBJ1-1	TRBD1	TRBV7-9	TGTGCCAGCAGCTTAGGTCAGGGGGCGGTGGAGTACACTGAAGCTTTCTTT	CASSLGQGAVEYTEAFF
NA	TRBJ2-3	TRBD2	TRBV4-3	TGCGCCAGCAGCCAAGTCGCGGGAGGGCCCGCAGATACGCAGTATTTT	CASSQVAGGPADTQYF
few	TRBJ2-2	TRBD1	TRBV2	TGTGCCACCCGATCAGGGGGCGCGTTGACCGGGGAGCTGTTTTTT	CATRSGGALTGELFF
few	TRBJ1-2	NA	TRBV12-3/TRBV12-4	TGTGCCAGCAGCCCCTCTGAGGGTTATGGCTACACCTTC	CASSPSEGYGYTF
NA	TRBJ1-1	NA	TRBV2	TGTGCCATCCCGAGAGGTAGGGGGGGCACTGAAGCTTTCTTT	CAIPRGRGGTEAFF
few	TRBJ2-3	TRBD1	TRBV7-2	TGTGCCAGCAGCGGAGACAGGGGGCCAGATACGCAGTATTTT	CASSGDRGPDTQYF
NA	TRBJ2-3	TRBD1	TRBV4-3	TGCGCCAGCAGCCGAAGACAGGGTAGCACAGATACGCAGTATTTT	CASSRRQGSTDTQYF
NA	TRBJ1-6	NA	TRBV7-2	TGTGCCAGCAGCGGCCTCGGTGGGGGGTTCAATTCACCCCTCCACTTT	CASSGLGGGFNSPLHF
NA	TRBJ2-3	TRBD1	TRBV7-8	TGTGCCAGCAGCTTAGTTCCCCTAGGACAGGTGGGGGCCACAGATACGCAGTATTTT	CASSLVPLGQVGATDTQYF
NA	TRBJ2-7	TRBD2	TRBV7-8	TGTGCCAGCAGCACGGGACTAGCGGCCTACGAGCAGTACTTC	CASSTGLAAYEQYF
NA	TRBJ2-5	TRBD1	TRBV4-1	TGCGCCAGCAGCCAAGGGGACAGGCAAGAGACCCAGTACTTC	CASSQGDRQETQYF
NA	TRBJ1-1	NA	TRBV5-1	TGCGCCAGCAGCCCCGGGACACCCCTCACTGAAGCTTTCTTT	CASSPGTPLTEAFF
once	TRBJ2-7	TRBD1	TRBV6-2/TRBV6-3	TGTGCCAGCAGTTTCCGGGACAGGGTCTCCTACGAGCAGTACTTC	CASSFRDRVSYEQYF
NA	TRBJ2-5	NA	TRBV2	TGTGCAAGCAGTAGGATGGCCACAGAGACCCAGTACTTC	CASSRMATETQYF
NA	TRBJ2-3	TRBD2	TRBV11-2	TGTGCCAGCAGCTCCTCTAGCGGGGCCCGCGTGAATACGCAGTATTTT	CASSSSSGARVNTQYF
NA	TRBJ2-7	TRBD1	TRBV6-6	TGTGCCAGCAGTTACTCCTGGGGACAGGGGGTCTACGAGCAGTACTTC	CASSYSWGQGVYEQYF
NA	TRBJ2-3	NA	TRBV6-8	TGTGCCAGCGGCTCCCCCCCCACAGATACGCAGTATTTT	CASGSPPTDTQYF
many	TRBJ1-5	NA	TRBV7-8	TGTGCCAGCAGCTTAGTGGGGGCTGGCAATCAGCCCCAGCATTTT	CASSLVGAGNQPQHF
NA	TRBJ1-1	TRBD1	TRBV4-1	TGCGCCAGCAGCCAGGACAGGGACCCCATGAACACTGAAGCTTTCTTT	CASSQDRDPMNTEAFF
few	TRBJ2-2	NA	TRBV7-8	TGTGCCAGCAGCCCACGAGGGGAGCTGTTTTTT	CASSPRGELFF
NA	TRBJ2-3	NA	TRBV7-7	TGTGCCAGCAGCCCATCTAGCGGTCAGGGGGGTACGCAGTATTTT	CASSPSSGQGGTQYF
NA	TRBJ2-1	NA	TRBV6-6	TGTGCCAGCAGCGTTATCGGGAGCTCCTACAATGAGCAGTTCTTC	CASSVIGSSYNEQFF
few	TRBJ2-3	NA	TRBV7-2	TGTGCCAGCAGCTCATCTCTCGGCACAGATACGCAGTATTTT	CASSSSLGTDTQYF
few	TRBJ2-7	NA	TRBV11-2	TGTGCCAGCAGCACACAGGCGGGGATACCCTACGAGCAGTACTTC	CASSTQAGIPYEQYF
few	TRBJ2-1	TRBD2	TRBV7-2	TGTGCCAGCAGCCCAGCAGCTCGGCTAGCGGTATACAATGAGCAGTTCTTC	CASSPAARLAVYNEQFF
few	TRBJ2-1	NA	TRBV12-3/TRBV12-4	TGTGCCAGCAGCCAGGGGCGGGGAGCTATCAATGAGCAGTTCTTC	CASSQGRGAINEQFF
NA	TRBJ2-3	NA	TRBV7-9	TGTGCCAGCAGCCCTAACCTACTGGACCCCCGGGGCACAGATACGCAGTATTTT	CASSPNLLDPRGTDTQYF
NA	TRBJ1-3	NA	TRBV12-3/TRBV12-4	TGTGCCAGCAGTCCCCTTATAAGAGTTAGAAACACCATATATTTT	CASSPLIRVRNTIYF
NA	TRBJ2-7	NA	TRBV6-6	TGTGCCAGCAGTTACACCAGAGTGGGGAGTGGGTACGAGCAGTACTTC	CASSYTRVGSGYEQYF
NA	TRBJ2-7	NA	TRBV6-8	TGTGCCAGCAGGCACAGGGGGGGTGAGCAGTACTTC	CASRHRGGEQYF